The 18 T cell receptor beta chains below all came from one sample that was sequenced in a study of blood T cell repertoires in COVID-19. The repertoire was sequenced with immunoSEQ multiplex PCR; TCRdb's copy has only in-frame clones and lacks some. Here the sample spans about 140,000 clones, around 87% being singletons. Material for sequencing was peripheral blood. The source of these receptors is a man aged 45-65 years who had recovered from COVID-19.

The rearrangement uses TRBV4-3 and TRBJ1-2; D uncertain. Trimming shortened V by 2 bases and J by 7 bases, and 20 bases separated the two germline ends. Germline values: CDR1 LGHNA, CDR2 YSLEER. The CDR3 has 16 amino acids. CDR3: CASSQLSRLRLGGYTF. CDR3 nucleotides: TGCGCCAGCAGCCAACTGTCTCGGTTGAGGTTGGGTGGCTACACCTTC.

A single count supports this clone. This CDR3 reads CSVEGGARPDTQYF. The CDR3 region has the DNA TGCAGCGTTGAAGGGGGCGCGAGGCCAGATACGCAGTATTTT. The genes are TRBV29-1 and TRBJ2-3; D is perhaps TRBD1 (5 bases). This CDR3 is 14 amino acids long. The germline V gene has CDR1 SQVTM and CDR2 ANQGSEA. The V gene lost 1 base and the J gene lost 4 bases, with 12 bases spanning the gap.

The chain employs TRBV19 and TRBJ1-2, with 7 bases aligning to TRBD1. Trimming cost V 6 bases and J 4 bases; bases outside gene matches: 8. Per the germline V gene, CDR1 is LNHDA and CDR2 is SQIVND (reference sequence). This CDR3 is 14 amino acids long. Here the CDR3 DNA reads TGTGCCAGTAGGACGACAGGGCATGGCTATGGCTACACCTTC. This sequence encodes CASRTTGHGYGYTF.

The CDR3 protein is CASRPTVYTEAFF. CDR3 nucleotides: TGTGCCAGCAGGCCGACAGTATACACTGAAGCTTTCTTT. The chain employs TRBV12-3 or TRBV12-4 and TRBJ1-1, with a possible D match to TRBD1 (5 bases). The CDR3 totals 13 residues. V lost 6 bases to trimming and J lost 3 bases, with 11 bases between them.

The chain recombines TRBV27 with TRBJ2-7, with TRBD2 identical over 7 bases. The junction had 15 bases not matched to a gene; V was cut back by 6 bases and J by 7 bases. There are 15 residues in the CDR3. Germline CDR1 is MNHEY and CDR2 is SMNVEV (reference sequence). The CDR3 protein is CASRPGGGGLDEQYF. DNA for the CDR3: TGTGCCAGCAGGCCGGGGGGTGGGGGGTTGGATGAGCAGTACTTC.

This sequence joins TRBV6-1 and TRBJ1-2, with D possibly TRBD1 on 6 matching bases. V dropped 3 bases and J dropped 4 bases, with 9 bases sitting between them. The CDR3 is 13 amino acids. Germline loops: CDR1 MNHNS, CDR2 SASEGT. CDR3 nucleotides: TGTGCCAGCAGTGAGGGGGCAGCCTATGGCTACACCTTC. This encodes CASSEGAAYGYTF.

This clone was observed once. Additional DNA sequences in this sample encode the identical CDR3. The rearrangement uses TRBV2 and TRBJ1-1; 11 bases line up with TRBD1. Losses at the gene ends were 3 bases for V and 5 bases for J; bases not matched to a gene: 5. The V gene's germline CDR1 is SNHLY and CDR2 FYNNEI. This CDR3 has 15 amino acids. CDR3 sequence: CASSEDRGRGTEAFF. The CDR3 DNA reads as TGTGCCAGCAGTGAGGACAGGGGGCGAGGGACTGAAGCTTTCTTT.

The chain is built from TRBV2 and TRBJ2-7, with 8 bases that match TRBD2. The germline CDR1 and CDR2 sequences are SNHLY and FYNNEI. The V segment lost 4 bases and the J segment 1 base; nucleotides outside the gene matches: 3. The CDR3 extends over 14 amino acids. CDR3 in DNA: TGTGCCAGCAGTGGGCTAGCGGGTTCCTACGAGCAGTACTTC. Translation: CASSGLAGSYEQYF.

The CDR3, as DNA: TGTGCCAGCAGGGAGCGGGGACCCCTACTCTCCGAGCAGTACTTC. Amino acid sequence: CASRERGPLLSEQYF. V usage is TRBV11-2 and J usage is TRBJ2-7, with TRBD2 identical over 7 bases. Germline CDR1 SGHAT, CDR2 FQNNGV. J gave up 6 bases and V 6 bases, and 14 bases lay outside the gene matches. The CDR3 contains 15 residues. Supplemented by reference TRBV11-2 and TRBJ2-7, the full variable domain reads EAGVAQSPRYKIIEKRQSVAFWCNPISGHATLYWYQQILGQGPKLLIQFQNNGVVDDSQLPKDRFSAERLKGVDSTLKIQPAKLEDSAVYLCASRERGPLLSEQYFGPGTRLTVT.

The J gene is TRBJ1-2, the V gene TRBV3-1 (or the pseudogene TRBV3-2), with D unresolved. The ends were cut back, 4 bases at V and 7 bases at J, with 13 bases in the middle. Germline CDR1 and CDR2: LGHDT and YNNKEL (reference sequence). This CDR3 comprises 13 residues. CDR3 amino acids: CASSPGSGGGYTF. CDR3 nucleotides: TGTGCCAGCAGCCCCGGGAGTGGAGGTGGCTACACCTTC.

This chain connects TRBV27 to TRBJ2-5; 11 nucleotides line up with TRBD1. Germline lookup yields CDR1 MNHEY and CDR2 SMNVEV (reference sequence). V lost 3 bases to trimming and J lost 4 bases; unmatched junction nucleotides: 4. This CDR3 spans 15 amino acids. CDR3 nucleotide sequence: TGTGCCAGCAGTTTCCTGGGGACAGGGGGAGAGACCCAGTACTTC. It yields the protein CASSFLGTGGETQYF.

This clone was seen just once. The gene calls are TRBV19 and TRBJ2-7, with 7 bases fitting TRBD1. With 2 bases clipped from V and 5 bases from J, the junction kept 12 bases outside the gene matches. The CDR3 spans 16 residues. Looked up from germline, CDR1 is LNHDA and CDR2 is SQIVND (reference sequence). In DNA, the CDR3 is TGTGCCAGTAGTATACGCTTGACAGGGCCAACCAACGAGCAGTACTTC. It is translated as CASSIRLTGPTNEQYF.

The chain joins TRBV18 to TRBJ2-5; D is uncertain. The CDR3 totals 13 residues. V lost 0 bases to trimming and J lost 1 base, with 3 bases between them. Per germline, CDR1 KGHSH and CDR2 LQKENI. In DNA form, the CDR3 reads TGTGCCAGCTCACCACCCTTCCAAGAGACCCAGTACTTC. This sequence encodes CASSPPFQETQYF.

The CDR3 DNA reads as TGTGCCAGCAGTGAATCGGCAGGGGGCAACTATGGCTACACCTTC. Translated: CASSESAGGNYGYTF. V is TRBV2 and J is TRBJ1-2; TRBD1 matches 8 bases. Trimming cost V 2 bases and J 2 bases; bases outside gene matches: 4. This CDR3 has 15 residues. Germline CDR1 reads SNHLY; CDR2 reads FYNNEI.

The chain joins TRBV6-1 to TRBJ2-5; 11 bases fit TRBD1. The germline V gene has CDR1 MNHNS and CDR2 SASEGT. CDR3 length equals 16 residues. Germline trimming cut 2 bases from V and 5 bases from J; bases unmatched to any gene: 7. This chain's CDR3 is CASSESGTGGWETQYF. DNA of the CDR3: TGTGCCAGCAGTGAAAGTGGGACAGGGGGTTGGGAGACCCAGTACTTC.

The CDR3 is CASTSTDEGEQYF. CDR3 bases: TGTGCCAGCACCTCCACGGATGAGGGCGAGCAGTACTTC. V usage is TRBV9 and J usage is TRBJ2-7, with a weak D call TRBD2 (5 bases). This CDR3 is 13 amino acids long. V lost 6 bases and J lost 6, with 16 bases in between. CDR1 is SGDLS and CDR2 is YYNGEE in the germline V gene.

The rearrangement uses TRBV5-6 and TRBJ2-3; TRBD2 matches 8 bases. CDR1 and CDR2 from the germline V gene are SGHDT and YYEEEE. J was trimmed by 4 bases and V by 3 bases; bases with no gene match: 13. The CDR3 is made up of 17 amino acids. CDR3 in DNA: TGTGCCAGCAGCTCAAAATTAGCGGGGATGTTTGCAGATACGCAGTATTTT. Translation gives CASSSKLAGMFADTQYF.

The rearrangement joins TRBV27 to TRBJ1-3, with TRBD1 identical over 9 bases. The CDR3 is 16 amino acids. In germline, CDR1 is MNHEY, CDR2 SMNVEV (reference sequence). Unmatched junction bases numbered 5, after V lost 5 bases and J lost 0 bases. The CDR3 protein is CASSPGQGNSGNTIYF. In nucleotides, the CDR3 is TGTGCCAGCAGTCCAGGACAGGGGAACTCTGGAAACACCATATATTTT.